These T cell receptor beta chains were read from a single sample in a study of blood T cell repertoires in COVID-19. TCRdb's copy holds only in-frame clones and misses some; the assay was immunoSEQ multiplex PCR. The sample consists of around 56,000 clones, about 87% of them appearing once. The sequencing sample was made of peripheral blood. These receptors all stem from a man in his fifties or sixties with active or convalescent COVID-19. Both conserved end residues are part of each CDR3. A D gene is named only where the DNA matches it firmly. Clone sizes are given selectively: once, few, many, or a class where the clone is expanded.

size	V	J	D	CDR3	DNA
.	TRBV7-5	TRBJ2-5	.	CVPQPASGGGTQYF	TGTGTCCCGCAGCCCGCTAGCGGGGGCGGGACCCAGTACTTC
.	TRBV7-8	TRBJ1-2	TRBD1	CASSLQTGNGGYTF	TGTGCCAGCAGCTTACAGACAGGGAATGGTGGCTACACCTTC
.	TRBV2	TRBJ1-2	.	CASSEEVAVRYGYTF	TGTGCCAGCAGTGAAGAAGTAGCAGTGAGGTATGGCTACACCTTC
.	TRBV28	TRBJ2-6	.	CASRREASGANVLTF	TGTGCCAGCAGAAGGGAGGCCTCTGGGGCCAACGTCCTGACTTTC
.	TRBV19	TRBJ1-1	.	CASSTPTTDGGEAFF	TGTGCCAGTAGTACCCCAACTACGGACGGAGGTGAAGCTTTCTTT
.	TRBV9	TRBJ1-1	TRBD1	CASSEVRISQGGTEAFF	TGTGCCAGCAGCGAAGTCAGAATTTCACAGGGGGGTACTGAAGCTTTCTTT
.	TRBV12-3/TRBV12-4	TRBJ2-2	.	CASSLAVTGELFF	TGTGCCAGCAGTTTAGCCGTCACCGGGGAGCTGTTTTTT
.	TRBV11-2	TRBJ2-3	TRBD2	CASSYLAGGVTDTQYF	TGTGCCAGCAGCTACTTAGCGGGAGGCGTCACAGATACGCAGTATTTT
.	TRBV5-6	TRBJ2-5	TRBD2	CASSTWGLAGKETQYF	TGTGCCAGCAGCACCTGGGGGCTAGCGGGGAAAGAGACCCAGTACTTC
.	TRBV28	TRBJ1-6	.	CASRPSRNSPLHF	TGTGCCAGCAGACCGTCGAGGAATTCACCCCTCCACTTT
.	TRBV19	TRBJ1-1	.	CASSMGRVAFF	TGTGCCAGTAGTATGGGGAGAGTAGCTTTCTTT
.	TRBV28	TRBJ1-5	.	CASSPAGNSNQPQHF	TGTGCCAGCAGTCCCGCAGGGAATAGCAATCAGCCCCAGCATTTT
.	TRBV29-1	TRBJ1-2	TRBD1	CSVAAGGIEGYGYTF	TGCAGCGTTGCGGCAGGGGGCATCGAGGGCTATGGCTACACCTTC
.	TRBV25-1	TRBJ2-2	TRBD1	CASRGQVNTGELFF	TGTGCCAGCAGGGGACAGGTGAACACCGGGGAGCTGTTTTTT
once	TRBV27	TRBJ2-5	TRBD1	CASSSDRGRQETQYF	TGTGCCAGCAGTTCGGACAGGGGGCGGCAAGAGACCCAGTACTTC
.	TRBV7-3	TRBJ2-2	TRBD1	CASSLRTGNTGELFF	TGTGCCAGCAGCTTACGGACAGGGAACACCGGGGAGCTGTTTTTT
.	TRBV19	TRBJ2-5	TRBD1	CASSQGAGETQYF	TGTGCCAGTAGTCAGGGGGCCGGGGAGACCCAGTACTTC
.	TRBV20-1	TRBJ2-3	.	CSASGSSFLDTQYF	TGCAGTGCTAGTGGATCTAGTTTCCTGGATACGCAGTATTTT
.	TRBV6-6	TRBJ2-4	.	CASYRPGENIQYF	TGTGCCAGCTATCGGCCAGGGGAAAACATTCAGTACTTC
.	TRBV7-6	TRBJ1-2	TRBD1	CATSQGGAYYGYTF	TGTGCCACCTCCCAGGGGGGCGCATACTATGGCTACACCTTC
.	TRBV19	TRBJ2-7	.	CASRTSGTYEQYF	TGTGCCAGTAGAACCAGCGGAACCTACGAGCAGTACTTC
.	TRBV19	TRBJ2-2	.	CASGDDKNTGELFF	TGTGCCAGCGGAGATGATAAGAACACCGGGGAGCTGTTTTTT
.	TRBV11-2	TRBJ2-5	TRBD1	CASSQSHRGDETQYF	TGTGCCAGCAGTCAATCTCACAGGGGGGATGAGACCCAGTACTTC
.	TRBV6-5	TRBJ1-1	.	CASSSGALNTEAFF	TGTGCCAGCAGTTCTGGGGCACTGAACACTGAAGCTTTCTTT
.	TRBV7-6	TRBJ2-5	TRBD2	CASSLTSPTSGRAITQYF	TGTGCCAGCAGCTTAACCTCCCCCACTAGCGGGAGGGCCATCACCCAGTACTTC
once	TRBV7-2	TRBJ1-6	.	CASSLYRSNSPLHF	TGTGCCAGCAGCTTATATAGGAGCAATTCACCCCTCCACTTT
.	TRBV29-1	TRBJ1-2	.	CSVEGGAYYGYTF	TGCAGCGTTGAGGGGGGGGCCTACTATGGCTACACCTTC
.	TRBV5-6	TRBJ2-5	.	CASSLWAQQETQYF	TGTGCCAGCAGCTTGTGGGCCCAACAAGAGACCCAGTACTTC
.	TRBV5-8	TRBJ2-5	TRBD2	CASSLGRGGATQYF	TGTGCCAGCAGCTTGGGTCGCGGGGGGGCGACCCAGTACTTC
.	TRBV6-5	TRBJ2-7	.	CASSSGTEQYF	TGTGCCAGCAGTTCAGGGACAGAGCAGTACTTC
hyperexpanded	TRBV7-3	TRBJ2-5	.	CASSFRLAGANPYQETQYF	TGTGCCAGCAGCTTCCGGTTGGCAGGGGCGAACCCCTACCAAGAGACCCAGTACTTC
.	TRBV27	TRBJ1-4	TRBD1	CASAGTGEKLFF	TGTGCCTCAGCCGGGACAGGGGAAAAACTGTTTTTT
.	TRBV6-4	TRBJ2-2	TRBD2	CASSALSGANTGELFF	TGTGCCAGCAGTGCCCTTAGCGGGGCGAACACCGGGGAGCTGTTTTTT
.	TRBV29-1	TRBJ2-7	TRBD2	CSVEKAGRNYEQYF	TGCAGCGTTGAAAAAGCCGGGAGGAACTACGAGCAGTACTTC
.	TRBV14	TRBJ2-2	.	CASSRSGAGELFF	TGTGCCAGCAGCCGTTCCGGGGCCGGGGAGCTGTTTTTT
.	TRBV19	TRBJ1-4	.	CASSSRGRGGQEKLFF	TGTGCCAGTAGTTCCCGAGGTCGGGGGGGGCAGGAAAAACTGTTTTTT
few	TRBV4-1	TRBJ2-6	.	CASSQVGLRANVLTF	TGCGCCAGCAGCCAAGTGGGCCTTCGGGCCAACGTCCTGACTTTC
.	TRBV7-2	TRBJ1-2	.	CASSPSPRGGNYGYTF	TGTGCCAGCAGCCCCTCTCCCCGCGGGGGGAACTATGGCTACACCTTC
.	TRBV3-1/TRBV3-2	TRBJ2-3	.	CASSQEGATGRNFKDTQYF	TGTGCCAGCAGCCAAGAAGGAGCGACAGGGAGGAATTTTAAGGATACGCAGTATTTT
.	TRBV7-9	TRBJ2-1	TRBD2	CASSLGNSGTYNEQFF	TGTGCCAGCAGCTTAGGAAATAGCGGGACCTACAATGAGCAGTTCTTC
.	TRBV7-2	TRBJ2-7	.	CASSSDNFSYEQYF	TGTGCCAGCAGCTCAGACAACTTCTCCTACGAGCAGTACTTC
.	TRBV18	TRBJ2-5	TRBD1	CASSPQQGAETQYF	TGTGCCAGCTCACCCCAACAGGGGGCTGAGACCCAGTACTTC
.	TRBV11-1	TRBJ2-5	TRBD1	CASSPTGGGRETQYF	TGTGCCAGCAGCCCAACAGGGGGCGGGAGAGAGACCCAGTACTTC
.	TRBV16	TRBJ1-2	.	CASSQSAEPYGYTF	TGTGCCAGCAGCCAATCGGCAGAACCATATGGCTACACCTTC
once	TRBV6-6	TRBJ2-2	TRBD2	CASRASGTFTGELFF	TGTGCCAGCAGGGCTAGCGGGACCTTCACCGGGGAGCTGTTTTTT
few	TRBV28	TRBJ2-7	TRBD2	CASSSQGGGRPYEQYF	TGTGCCAGCAGTTCCCAGGGCGGGGGGCGTCCCTACGAGCAGTACTTC
.	TRBV6-5	TRBJ2-4	.	CASSYSTGSTNIQYF	TGTGCCAGCAGTTACTCGACTGGATCAACGAACATTCAGTACTTC
.	TRBV7-3	TRBJ1-6	TRBD1	CASSLNSGGSGSPLHF	TGTGCCAGCAGCTTAAATTCAGGGGGCAGCGGTTCACCCCTCCACTTT
.	TRBV29-1	TRBJ1-6	TRBD1	CSVGDRVNSPLHF	TGCAGCGTTGGGGACAGGGTTAATTCACCCCTCCACTTT
once	TRBV20-1	TRBJ1-5	.	CSASPGRNNQPQHF	TGCAGTGCTAGTCCCGGCAGGAACAATCAGCCCCAGCATTTT
.	TRBV7-2	TRBJ2-7	.	CASSLFGGYEQYF	TGTGCCAGCAGCTTATTCGGCGGGTACGAGCAGTACTTC
.	TRBV9	TRBJ2-1	TRBD1	CASSVGDRDNEQFF	TGTGCCAGCAGCGTAGGGGACAGGGACAATGAGCAGTTCTTC
.	TRBV9	TRBJ1-2	TRBD1	CASSEYDRAGGYTF	TGTGCCAGCAGCGAATATGACAGGGCCGGGGGCTACACCTTC
.	TRBV29-1	TRBJ2-2	.	CSVEGLYTGELFF	TGCAGCGTTGAAGGACTTTACACCGGGGAGCTGTTTTTT
.	TRBV19	TRBJ2-3	.	CASSRNGGPVTDTQYF	TGTGCCAGTAGTCGCAACGGGGGGCCGGTAACAGATACGCAGTATTTT
.	TRBV6-1	TRBJ1-5	.	CASSEIILGQPQHF	TGTGCCAGCAGTGAAATAATACTAGGTCAGCCCCAGCATTTT
.	TRBV27	TRBJ1-1	TRBD1	CASSSLKTGVNTEAFF	TGTGCCAGCAGTTCCCTAAAGACAGGGGTGAACACTGAAGCTTTCTTT
.	TRBV9	TRBJ1-4	.	CASSVDQGRGEKLFF	TGTGCCAGCAGCGTAGACCAGGGGCGAGGCGAAAAACTGTTTTTT
.	TRBV7-2	TRBJ2-7	.	CASSSSRLSYEQYF	TGTGCCAGCAGCTCTAGTAGGCTTTCCTACGAGCAGTACTTC
.	TRBV19	TRBJ1-2	.	CASSIARGASSYGYTF	TGTGCCAGTAGTATAGCCCGGGGGGCGAGTAGCTATGGCTACACCTTC